A single T cell receptor beta chain is shown here with its context. Its specificity is unknown. This CDR3 contains 18 residues. J lost 5 bases, V lost 0 bases, and 10 bases had no gene match. The germline V gene encodes CDR1 KGHSH and CDR2 LQKENI. This entry belongs to a study of T cell responses to AZD1222 COVID-19 vaccine. Libraries were prepared by immunoSEQ multiplex PCR; TCRdb keeps only in-frame clonotypes and omits some of them. The data show roughly 100,000 clones, approximately 92% seen once. Overall study findings and caveats: Only a handful of AZD1222 recipients tested seropositive at baseline.

The sample was peripheral blood, taken on day 0 of AZD1222 vaccination. The TCR sequence derives from an adult in good health. The chain employs TRBV18 and TRBJ2-5, with 12 positions matching TRBD2. The CDR3 spells CASSPPRSSGRAGETQYF. The CDR3 region has the DNA TGTGCCAGCTCACCACCGCGGTCTAGCGGGAGGGCCGGGGAGACCCAGTACTTC.